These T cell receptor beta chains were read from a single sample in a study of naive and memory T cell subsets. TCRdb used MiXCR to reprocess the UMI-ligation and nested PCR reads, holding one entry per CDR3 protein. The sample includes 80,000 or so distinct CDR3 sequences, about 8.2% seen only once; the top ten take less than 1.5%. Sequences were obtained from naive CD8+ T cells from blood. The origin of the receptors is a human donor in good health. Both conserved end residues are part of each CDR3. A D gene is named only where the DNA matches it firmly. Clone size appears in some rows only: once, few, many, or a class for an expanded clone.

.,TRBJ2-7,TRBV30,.,TGTGCCTGGAGTGTCGGTCAGTCGTACGAGCAGTACTTC,CAWSVGQSYEQYF
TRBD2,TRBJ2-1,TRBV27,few,TGTGCCAGCAGTTTGCTAGCGGAAGTGAACAATGAGCAGTTCTTC,CASSLLAEVNNEQFF
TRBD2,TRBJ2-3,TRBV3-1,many,TGTGCCAGCAGCCTAATAGCGGGAGACTTGATAGATACGCAGTATTTT,CASSLIAGDLIDTQYF
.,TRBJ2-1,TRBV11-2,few,TGTGCCAGCAGCACACATAAAAGCTCCTACAATGAGCAGTTCTTC,CASSTHKSSYNEQFF
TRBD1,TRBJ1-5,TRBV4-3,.,TGCGCCAGCAGCCAAGATTCGGGACAGTCCAATCAGCCCCAGCATTTT,CASSQDSGQSNQPQHF
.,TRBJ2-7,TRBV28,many,TGTGCCAGCAGTTTATTGGCGAAAGTTTCCTACGAGCAGTACTTC,CASSLLAKVSYEQYF
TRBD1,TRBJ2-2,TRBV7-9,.,TGTGCCAGCAGCTTTCCGGGACAGGGGAACACCGGGGAGCTGTTTTTT,CASSFPGQGNTGELFF
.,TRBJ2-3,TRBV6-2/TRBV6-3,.,TGTGCCAGCACCAGTCGAGTAGATACGCAGTATTTT,CASTSRVDTQYF
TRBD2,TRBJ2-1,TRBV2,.,TGTGCCAGCAGCGGGACTACTAGCTCCTACAATGAGCAGTTCTTC,CASSGTTSSYNEQFF
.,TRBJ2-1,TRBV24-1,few,TGTGCCACCAGTGACCTTAGCAATGAGCAGTTCTTC,CATSDLSNEQFF
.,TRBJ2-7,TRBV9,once,TGTGCCAGCAGCGTAGCAACGGATTCCTACGAGCAGTACTTC,CASSVATDSYEQYF
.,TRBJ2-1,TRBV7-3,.,TGTGCCAGCCGCCGTGAGAAGGGGGGTGAGCAGTTCTTC,CASRREKGGEQFF
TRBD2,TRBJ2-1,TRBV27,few,TGTGCCAGCAGTCTAGGGACTAGCGGGATCCCCAATGAGCAGTTCTTC,CASSLGTSGIPNEQFF
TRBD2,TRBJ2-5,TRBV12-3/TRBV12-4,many,TGTGCCAGCAGTGAGACTAGCAACCAAGAGACCCAGTACTTC,CASSETSNQETQYF
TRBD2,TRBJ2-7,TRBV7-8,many,TGTGCCAGCAGCTCCAGCGGGAGGTTATCTTTATACGAGCAGTACTTC,CASSSSGRLSLYEQYF
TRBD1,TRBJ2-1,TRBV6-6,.,TGTGCCAGCAGGCCGGAGACAGGGGGCATTTTCAAAGAGCAGTTCTTC,CASRPETGGIFKEQFF
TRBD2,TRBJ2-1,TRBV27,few,TGTGCCAGCAGTTTAGCGACTAGCGGGAAGAATGAGCAGTTCTTC,CASSLATSGKNEQFF
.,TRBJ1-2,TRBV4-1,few,TGCGCCAGCAGCCAAGCCAGGTCCCATGGCTACACCTTC,CASSQARSHGYTF
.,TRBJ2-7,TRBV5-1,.,TGCGCCAGCAGCTTGGGTATCCGGGACCGAGCCTCCTACGAGCAGTACTTC,CASSLGIRDRASYEQYF
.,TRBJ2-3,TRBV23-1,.,TGCGCCAGCAGCAATGGGGGAGGACTACCCGCAGATACGCAGTATTTT,CASSNGGGLPADTQYF
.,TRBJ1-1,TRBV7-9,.,TGTGCCAGCAGCTCCTTCGGGGGGCTAAAGACTGAAGCTTTCTTT,CASSSFGGLKTEAFF
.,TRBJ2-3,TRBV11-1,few,TGTGCCAGCAGCTTGGATACCACAGATACGCAGTATTTT,CASSLDTTDTQYF
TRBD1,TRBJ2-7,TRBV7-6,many,TGTGCCAGCAGCTCCGCCGGGACAGGGGCTACCTACGAGCAGTACTTC,CASSSAGTGATYEQYF
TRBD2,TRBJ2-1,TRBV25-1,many,TGTGCCAGTGAACTAGCGGGAGGGCCCCATGAGCAGTTCTTC,CASELAGGPHEQFF
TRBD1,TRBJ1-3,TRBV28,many,TGTGCCAGCAGTCTGTTATCCAGGGGGTACGGAAACACCATATATTTT,CASSLLSRGYGNTIYF
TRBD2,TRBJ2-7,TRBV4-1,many,TGCGCCAGCAGCCACTCCGGACTAGCGGAGAGGGAGCAGTACTTC,CASSHSGLAEREQYF
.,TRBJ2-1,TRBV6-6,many,TGTGCCAGCAGTTACCAGGACGATGAGCAGTTCTTC,CASSYQDDEQFF
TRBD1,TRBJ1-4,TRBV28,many,TGTGCCAGCAGTCCTGGGACAGGGGGTCTTCGAACTAATGAAAAACTGTTTTTT,CASSPGTGGLRTNEKLFF
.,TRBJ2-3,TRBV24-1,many,TGTGCCACCAGTGACCGGAAGAGTTCCAATCTAGATACGCAGTATTTT,CATSDRKSSNLDTQYF
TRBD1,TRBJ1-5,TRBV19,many,TGTGCCAGTAGTGCAACAGGGGGGGCCAATCAGCCCCAGCATTTT,CASSATGGANQPQHF
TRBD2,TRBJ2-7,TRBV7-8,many,TGTGCCAGCCTTAGCGGGAACTCCTACGAGCAGTACTTC,CASLSGNSYEQYF
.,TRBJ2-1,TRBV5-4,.,TGTGCCAGCAGCTTTAGGAGGGAGACGTACAATGAGCAGTTCTTC,CASSFRRETYNEQFF
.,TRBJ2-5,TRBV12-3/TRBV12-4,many,TGTGCCAGCAGCCGGGAGCACCAAGAGACCCAGTACTTC,CASSREHQETQYF
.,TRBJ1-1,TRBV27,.,TGTGCCAGCAGCCATCGACCAGATGAAGCTTTCTTT,CASSHRPDEAFF
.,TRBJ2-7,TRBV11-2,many,TGTGCCAGCAGCCTCTGGGACGCCTCCTACGAGCAGTACTTC,CASSLWDASYEQYF
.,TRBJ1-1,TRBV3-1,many,TGTGCCAGCAGCCAAGATGGGGGATTGGGCACTGAAGCTTTCTTT,CASSQDGGLGTEAFF
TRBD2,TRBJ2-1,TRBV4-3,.,TGCGCCAGCAGCCAAGATCCGTTGGGGGGGAGGAGAGATGAGCAGTTCTTC,CASSQDPLGGRRDEQFF
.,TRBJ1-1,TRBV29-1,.,TGCAGCGTTGAAGAAGGCATGAACACTGAAGCTTTCTTT,CSVEEGMNTEAFF
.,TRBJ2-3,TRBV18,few,TGTGCCAGCTCATCCCTACGCACAGATACGCAGTATTTT,CASSSLRTDTQYF
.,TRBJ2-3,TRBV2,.,TGTGCCAGCATCCTTAGTAGTACGCAGTATTTT,CASILSSTQYF
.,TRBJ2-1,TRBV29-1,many,TGCAGCGTTGATGGACTCCCCGCGGCGGGAACCTACAATGAGCAGTTCTTC,CSVDGLPAAGTYNEQFF
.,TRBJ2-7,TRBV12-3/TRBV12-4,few,TGTGCCAGCAGTTTCGGACAGCGCTACGAGCAGTACTTC,CASSFGQRYEQYF
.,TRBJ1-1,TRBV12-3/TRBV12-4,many,TGTGCCAGCAGGGGGGGAACAGGGATGACTGAAGCTTTCTTT,CASRGGTGMTEAFF
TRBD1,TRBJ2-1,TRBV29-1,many,TGCAGCGTAGGATTGACGGACAGGCCATTCATTGAGCAGTTCTTC,CSVGLTDRPFIEQFF
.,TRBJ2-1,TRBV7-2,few,TGTGCCAGCAGCCAACTCCGAAATGAGCAGTTCTTC,CASSQLRNEQFF
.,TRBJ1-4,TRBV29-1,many,TGCAGCGTTGCTGGGGGGCAGCCGGAAAAACTGTTTTTT,CSVAGGQPEKLFF
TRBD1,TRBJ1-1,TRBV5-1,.,TGCGCCAGCAGCTTGGTCGACAGGGTGAACACTGAAGCTTTCTTT,CASSLVDRVNTEAFF
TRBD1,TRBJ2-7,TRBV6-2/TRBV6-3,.,TGTGCCAGCCATGGGACAGGGGGCGTCTACGAGCAGTACTTC,CASHGTGGVYEQYF
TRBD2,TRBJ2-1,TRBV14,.,TGTGCCAGCAGCCTTACTAGCGTGTACAATGAGCAGTTCTTC,CASSLTSVYNEQFF
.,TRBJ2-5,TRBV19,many,TGTGCCAGTAGAGGTTCAGCGAACGTTGAGACCCAGTACTTC,CASRGSANVETQYF
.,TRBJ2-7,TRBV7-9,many,TGTGCCAGCAGCCCTAGCTACGAGCAGTACTTC,CASSPSYEQYF
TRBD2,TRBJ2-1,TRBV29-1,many,TGCAGCGTTGAACCCCTCGGGCTAGCGGGGCAGCAGTTCTTC,CSVEPLGLAGQQFF
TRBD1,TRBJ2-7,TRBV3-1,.,TGTGCCAGCAGCCAAGAGACAGGGGGCTCGGGGGAGGACCACTACGAGCAGTACTTC,CASSQETGGSGEDHYEQYF
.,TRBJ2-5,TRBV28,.,TGTGCCAGCAGTTTTTTAGGCCCGGAAGAGACCCAGTACTTC,CASSFLGPEETQYF
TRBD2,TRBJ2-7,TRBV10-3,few,TGTGCCATCAGTGAGTCGGCTAGCGGGGCTACCTACGAGCAGTACTTC,CAISESASGATYEQYF
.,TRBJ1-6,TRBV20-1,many,TGCAGTGCTGGCGAATGGGAGGGGCTTTCCTATAATTCACCCCTCCACTTT,CSAGEWEGLSYNSPLHF
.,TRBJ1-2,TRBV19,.,TGTGCCAGTTCCCTCGGGAGGGGTCCTCGTGGGGGCTACACCTTC,CASSLGRGPRGGYTF
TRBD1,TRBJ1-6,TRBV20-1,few,TGCAGTGCTAGAGATCTCCCCACCACAGGGGGCATTTCACCCCTCCACTTT,CSARDLPTTGGISPLHF